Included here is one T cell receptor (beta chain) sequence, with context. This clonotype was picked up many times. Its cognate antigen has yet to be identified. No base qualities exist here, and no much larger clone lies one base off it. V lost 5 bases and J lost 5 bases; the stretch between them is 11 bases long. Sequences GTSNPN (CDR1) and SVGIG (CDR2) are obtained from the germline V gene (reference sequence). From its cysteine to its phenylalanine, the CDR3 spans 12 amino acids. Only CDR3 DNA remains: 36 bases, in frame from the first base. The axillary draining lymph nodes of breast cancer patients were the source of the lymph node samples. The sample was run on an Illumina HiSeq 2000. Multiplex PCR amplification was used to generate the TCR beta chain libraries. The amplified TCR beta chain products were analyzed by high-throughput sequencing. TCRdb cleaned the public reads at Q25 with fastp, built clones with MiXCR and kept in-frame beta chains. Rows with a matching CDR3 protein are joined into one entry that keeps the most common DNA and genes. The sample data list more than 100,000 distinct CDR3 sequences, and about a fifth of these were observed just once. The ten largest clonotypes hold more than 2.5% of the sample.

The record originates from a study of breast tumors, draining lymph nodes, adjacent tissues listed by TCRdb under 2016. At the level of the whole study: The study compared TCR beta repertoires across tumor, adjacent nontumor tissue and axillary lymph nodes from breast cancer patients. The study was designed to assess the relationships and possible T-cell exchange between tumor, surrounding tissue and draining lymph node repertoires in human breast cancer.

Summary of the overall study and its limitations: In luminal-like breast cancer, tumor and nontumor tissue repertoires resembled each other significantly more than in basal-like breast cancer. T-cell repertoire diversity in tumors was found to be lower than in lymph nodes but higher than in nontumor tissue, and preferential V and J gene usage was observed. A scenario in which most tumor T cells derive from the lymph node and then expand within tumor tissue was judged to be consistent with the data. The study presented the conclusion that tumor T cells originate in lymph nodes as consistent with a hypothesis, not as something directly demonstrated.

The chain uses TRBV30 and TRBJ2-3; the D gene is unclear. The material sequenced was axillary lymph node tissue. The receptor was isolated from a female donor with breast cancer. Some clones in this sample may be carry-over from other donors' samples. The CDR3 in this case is CAWGYGEDTQYF. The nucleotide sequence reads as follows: TGTGCCTGGGGGTATGGGGAAGATACGCAGTATTTT.